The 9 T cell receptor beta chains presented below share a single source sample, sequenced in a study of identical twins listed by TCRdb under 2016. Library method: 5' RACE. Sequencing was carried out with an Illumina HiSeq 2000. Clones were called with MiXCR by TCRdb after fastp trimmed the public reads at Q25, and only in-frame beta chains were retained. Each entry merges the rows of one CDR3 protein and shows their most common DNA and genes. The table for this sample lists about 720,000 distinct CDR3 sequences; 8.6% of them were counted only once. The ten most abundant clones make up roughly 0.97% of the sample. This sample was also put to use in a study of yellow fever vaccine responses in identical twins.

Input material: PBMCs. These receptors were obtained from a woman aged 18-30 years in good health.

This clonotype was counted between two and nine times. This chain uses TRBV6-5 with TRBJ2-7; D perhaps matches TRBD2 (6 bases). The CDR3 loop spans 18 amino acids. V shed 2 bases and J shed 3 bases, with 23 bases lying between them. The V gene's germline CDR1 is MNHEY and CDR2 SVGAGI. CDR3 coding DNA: TGTGCCAGCAGTTACCGGTTCAGTTCGGCGGGGAGCTACTACGAGCAGTACTTC. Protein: CASSYRFSSAGSYYEQYF.

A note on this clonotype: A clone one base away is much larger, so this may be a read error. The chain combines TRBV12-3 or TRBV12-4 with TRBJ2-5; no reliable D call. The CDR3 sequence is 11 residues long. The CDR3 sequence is CVSSFGLAQYF. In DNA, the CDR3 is TGTGTCAGCAGTTTTGGGTTGGCCCAGTACTTC.

The CDR3 loop reads CASSYGLAGTVNTGELFF. The CDR3 region has the DNA TGTGCCAGCAGTTACGGACTAGCGGGAACCGTCAACACCGGGGAGCTGTTTTTT. The V gene is TRBV6-5, the J gene TRBJ2-2, with 12 nucleotides matching TRBD2. Trimming took 2 bases from V and 2 from J; bases not matched to a gene: 6. CDR3 length: 18 amino acids. Germline V lookup: CDR1 MNHEY, CDR2 SVGAGI.

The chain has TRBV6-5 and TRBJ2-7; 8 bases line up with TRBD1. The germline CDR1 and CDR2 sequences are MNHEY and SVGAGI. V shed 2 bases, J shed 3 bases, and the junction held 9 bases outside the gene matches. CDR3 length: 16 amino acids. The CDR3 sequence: CASSYPGQGRLYEQYF. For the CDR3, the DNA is TGTGCCAGCAGTTACCCCGGACAGGGAAGGCTCTACGAGCAGTACTTC.

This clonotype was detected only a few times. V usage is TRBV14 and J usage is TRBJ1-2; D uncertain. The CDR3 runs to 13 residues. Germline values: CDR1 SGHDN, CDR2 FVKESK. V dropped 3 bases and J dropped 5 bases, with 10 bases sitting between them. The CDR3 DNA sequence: TGTGCCAGCAGCCAGGATGGGTTATATGGCTACACCTTC. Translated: CASSQDGLYGYTF. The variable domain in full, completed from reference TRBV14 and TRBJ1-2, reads EAGVTQFPSHSVIEKGQTVTLRCDPISGHDNLYWYRRVMGKEIKFLLHFVKESKQDESGMPNNRFLAERTGGTYSTLKVQPAELEDSGVYFCASSQDGLYGYTFGSGTRLTVV.

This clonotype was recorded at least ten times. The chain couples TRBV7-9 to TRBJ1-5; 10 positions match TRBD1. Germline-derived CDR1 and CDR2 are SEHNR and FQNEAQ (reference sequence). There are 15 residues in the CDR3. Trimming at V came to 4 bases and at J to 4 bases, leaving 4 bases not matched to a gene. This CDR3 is CASSSGTGANQPQHF. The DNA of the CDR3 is TGTGCCAGCAGCTCAGGGACAGGGGCAAATCAGCCCCAGCATTTT.

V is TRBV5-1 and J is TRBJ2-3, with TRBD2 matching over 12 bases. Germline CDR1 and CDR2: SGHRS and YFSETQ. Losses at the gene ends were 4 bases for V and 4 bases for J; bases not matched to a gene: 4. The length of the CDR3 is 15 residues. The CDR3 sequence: CASSPRTSGADTQYF. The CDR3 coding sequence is TGCGCCAGCAGCCCGAGGACTAGCGGGGCAGATACGCAGTATTTT.

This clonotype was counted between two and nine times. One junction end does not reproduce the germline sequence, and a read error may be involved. The CDR3 nucleotides are TGCAGCGGGGGGGGACCAAACATCAACTTC. It encodes CSGGGPNINF. The rearrangement links TRBV29-1 to TRBJ2-5; TRBD2 aligns across 7 bases. The CDR3 extends over 10 amino acids. The V gene's germline CDR1 is SQVTM and CDR2 ANQGSEA.

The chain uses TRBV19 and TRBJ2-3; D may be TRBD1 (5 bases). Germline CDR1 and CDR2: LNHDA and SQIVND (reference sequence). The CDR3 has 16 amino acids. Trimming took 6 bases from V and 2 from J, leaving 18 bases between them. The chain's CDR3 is CASSLIALGHTDTQYF. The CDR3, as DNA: TGTGCCAGTAGCCTTATTGCTCTGGGGCACACAGATACGCAGTATTTT.